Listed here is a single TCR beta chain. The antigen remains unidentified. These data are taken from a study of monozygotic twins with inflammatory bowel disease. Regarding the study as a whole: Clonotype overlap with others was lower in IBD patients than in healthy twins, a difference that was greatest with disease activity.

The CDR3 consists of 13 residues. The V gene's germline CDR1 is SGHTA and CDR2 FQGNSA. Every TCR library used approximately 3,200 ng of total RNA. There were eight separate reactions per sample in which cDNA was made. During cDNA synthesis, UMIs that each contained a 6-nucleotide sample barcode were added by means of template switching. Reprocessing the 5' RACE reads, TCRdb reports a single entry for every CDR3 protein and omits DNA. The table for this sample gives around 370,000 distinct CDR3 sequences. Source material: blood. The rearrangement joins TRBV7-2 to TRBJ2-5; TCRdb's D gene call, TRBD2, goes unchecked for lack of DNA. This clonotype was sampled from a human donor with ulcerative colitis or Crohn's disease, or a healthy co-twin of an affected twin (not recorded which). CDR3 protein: CASSLSPAEDQYF.